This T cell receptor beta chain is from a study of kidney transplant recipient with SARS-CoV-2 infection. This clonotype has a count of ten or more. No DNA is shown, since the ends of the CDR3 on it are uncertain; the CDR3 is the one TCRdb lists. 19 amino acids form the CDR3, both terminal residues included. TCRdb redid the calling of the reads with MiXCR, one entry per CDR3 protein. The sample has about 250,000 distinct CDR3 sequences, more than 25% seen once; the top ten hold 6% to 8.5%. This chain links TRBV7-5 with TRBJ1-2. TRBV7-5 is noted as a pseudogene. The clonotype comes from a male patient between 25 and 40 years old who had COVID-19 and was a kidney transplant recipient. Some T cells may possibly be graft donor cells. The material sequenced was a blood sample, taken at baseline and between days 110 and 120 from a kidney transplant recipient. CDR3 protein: CISVPESSYEVGKTYGYTF.